The 7 T cell receptor beta chains below come from one sample, sequenced in a study of early T cells in non-severe SARS-CoV-2 infection. TCRdb reprocessed the 5' RACE reads via MiXCR and lists one record per CDR3 protein. The sample yields under 70,000 distinct CDR3 sequences, under 15% seen once. The material was whole blood, obtained at baseline. The receptor source for this set is an adult who was a healthcare worker with PCR-confirmed SARS-CoV-2 infection or an uninfected control (not recorded which).

This clonotype was counted between two and nine times. The chain carries TRBV29-1 and TRBJ2-6; D is undetermined. The V gene lost 3 bases and the J gene lost 1 base, with 13 bases spanning the gap. The V gene's germline CDR1 is SQVTM and CDR2 ANQGSEA. This CDR3 comprises 16 residues. CDR3 loop: CSVEGRSVSGANVLTF. The DNA of the CDR3 is TGCAGCGTTGAGGGAAGGTCCGTATCTGGGGCCAACGTCCTGACTTTC.

The sample holds many counts of this clonotype. CDR3 amino acids: CAPGRLSGYTF. CDR3 nucleotides: TGTGCCCCCGGGCGGCTAAGTGGCTACACCTTC. V is TRBV7-9 and J is TRBJ1-2; D not resolved. CDR3 length equals 11 residues. V gave up 11 bases and J gave up 7 bases, with 14 bases separating them. Germline loops: CDR1 SEHNR, CDR2 FQNEAQ (reference sequence).

This clonotype appeared many times. CDR3 amino acids: CASSQGDYTNGAQYF. Written as DNA, the CDR3 is TGTGCCAGCAGCCAGGGGGACTACACCAACGGGGCCCAGTACTTC. V and J are TRBV4-2 and TRBJ2-5; 7 positions agree with TRBD2. The V gene end was trimmed by 3 bases and the J gene end by 9 bases; junction bases not matched to a gene: 13. Germline V CDR1 and CDR2: LGHNA, YNFKEQ. This CDR3 contains 15 residues.

This clonotype came up many times. This chain joins TRBV27 and TRBJ1-4, with D perhaps TRBD1 (6 bases). V lost 1 base, J lost 8 bases, and 17 bases lay in between. The CDR3 runs 16 residues. Germline V gene sequence: CDR1 MNHEY, CDR2 SMNVEV (reference sequence). The CDR3, as DNA: TGTGCCAGCAGTTTATACCGCCGGGACAAGAGAGAAAAACTGTTTTTT. Translating it yields CASSLYRRDKREKLFF.

J is TRBJ2-7 and V is TRBV20-1; TRBD1 might be the D (5 bases). Trimming stripped 3 bases from V and 3 bases from J, with 15 bases between. Per the germline V gene, CDR1 is DFQATT and CDR2 is SNEGSKA (reference sequence). The CDR3 is 14 amino acids. The CDR3 nucleotides read TGCAGTGCTAGTTTTATCAGGGCCTTCTACGAGCAGTACTTC. It is translated as CSASFIRAFYEQYF.

The chain employs TRBV28 and TRBJ1-1; 7 nucleotides match TRBD1. From germline, CDR1 is MDHEN and CDR2 SYDVKM. V lost 7 bases, J lost 2 bases, and 4 bases stayed unmatched. The CDR3 runs to 13 residues. For the CDR3, the DNA is TGTGCCAGCACCTGGGACAGTAACACTGAAGCTTTCTTT. It is translated as CASTWDSNTEAFF.

This clonotype was picked up a small number of times. The chain has TRBV7-3 and TRBJ2-2; D is perhaps TRBD1 (6 bases). V dropped 4 bases and J dropped 6 bases, with 24 bases sitting between them. This CDR3 is built from 18 residues. Looked up from germline, CDR1 is SGHTA and CDR2 is FQGTGA. The CDR3 is CASSSDRLQGMKAGELFF. The CDR3 region has the DNA TGTGCCAGCAGCTCAGACCGTCTCCAGGGGATGAAGGCCGGGGAGCTGTTTTTT.